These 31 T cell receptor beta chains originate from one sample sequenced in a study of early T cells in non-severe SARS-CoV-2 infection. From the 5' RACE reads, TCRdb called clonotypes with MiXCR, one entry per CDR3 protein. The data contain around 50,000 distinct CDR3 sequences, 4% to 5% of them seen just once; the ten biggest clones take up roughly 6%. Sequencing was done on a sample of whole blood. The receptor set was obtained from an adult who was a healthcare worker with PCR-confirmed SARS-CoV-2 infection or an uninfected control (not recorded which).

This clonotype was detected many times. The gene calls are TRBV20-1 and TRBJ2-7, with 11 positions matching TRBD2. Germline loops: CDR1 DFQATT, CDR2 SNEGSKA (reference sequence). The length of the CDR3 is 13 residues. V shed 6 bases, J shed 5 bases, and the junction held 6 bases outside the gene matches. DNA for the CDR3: TGCAGTGCCATTAGCGGGAGGGCGAACGAGCAGTACTTC. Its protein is CSAISGRANEQYF.

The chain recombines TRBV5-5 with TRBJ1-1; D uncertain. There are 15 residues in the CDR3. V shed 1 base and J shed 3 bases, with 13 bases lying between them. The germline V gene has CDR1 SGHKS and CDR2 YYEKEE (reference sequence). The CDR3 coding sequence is TGTGCCAGCAGCTTGTCTCTTTTCCTGGACACTGAAGCTTTCTTT. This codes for CASSLSLFLDTEAFF.

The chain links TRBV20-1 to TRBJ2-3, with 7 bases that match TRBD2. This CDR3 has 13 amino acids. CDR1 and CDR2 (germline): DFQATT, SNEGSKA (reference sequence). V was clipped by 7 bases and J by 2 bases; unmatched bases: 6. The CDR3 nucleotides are TGCAGTGTCGGGCGGGAGAACACAGATACGCAGTATTTT. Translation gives CSVGRENTDTQYF.

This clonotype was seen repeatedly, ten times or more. The CDR3 sequence is CSAREGTGLYGYTF. Here the CDR3 DNA reads TGCAGTGCTAGAGAAGGGACAGGTCTCTATGGCTACACCTTC. The chain recombines TRBV20-1 with TRBJ1-2, with 8 bases identical to TRBD1. The trim removed 0 bases at V and 4 bases at J, leaving 4 bases unmatched. CDR1 and CDR2 (germline): DFQATT, SNEGSKA (reference sequence). This CDR3 region has 14 residues.

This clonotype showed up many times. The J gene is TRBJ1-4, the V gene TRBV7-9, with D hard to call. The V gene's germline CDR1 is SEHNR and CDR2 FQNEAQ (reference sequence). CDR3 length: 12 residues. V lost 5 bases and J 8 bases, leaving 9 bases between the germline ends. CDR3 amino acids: CASSPIGEKLFF. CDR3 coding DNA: TGTGCCAGCAGCCCCATCGGGGAAAAACTGTTTTTT.

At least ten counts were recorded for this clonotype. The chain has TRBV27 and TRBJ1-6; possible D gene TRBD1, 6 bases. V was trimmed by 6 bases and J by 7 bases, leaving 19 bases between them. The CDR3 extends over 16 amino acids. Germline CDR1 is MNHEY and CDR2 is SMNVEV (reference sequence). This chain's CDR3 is CASRKIQGLSNSPLHF. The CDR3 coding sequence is TGTGCCAGCAGAAAAATACAGGGATTATCGAATTCACCCCTCCACTTT.

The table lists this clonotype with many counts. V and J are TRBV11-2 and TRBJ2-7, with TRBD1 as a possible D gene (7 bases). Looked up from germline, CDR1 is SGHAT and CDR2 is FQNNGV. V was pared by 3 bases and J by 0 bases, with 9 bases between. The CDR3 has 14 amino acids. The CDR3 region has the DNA TGTGCCAGCAGCTTCAGGGGGGACTCCTACGAGCAGTACTTC. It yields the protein CASSFRGDSYEQYF.

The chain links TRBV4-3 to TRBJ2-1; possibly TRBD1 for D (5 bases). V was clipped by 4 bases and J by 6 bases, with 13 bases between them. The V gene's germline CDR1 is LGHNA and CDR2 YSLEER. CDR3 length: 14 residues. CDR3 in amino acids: CASSRVLRGNEQFF. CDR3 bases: TGCGCCAGCAGCCGGGTGTTAAGGGGCAATGAGCAGTTCTTC.

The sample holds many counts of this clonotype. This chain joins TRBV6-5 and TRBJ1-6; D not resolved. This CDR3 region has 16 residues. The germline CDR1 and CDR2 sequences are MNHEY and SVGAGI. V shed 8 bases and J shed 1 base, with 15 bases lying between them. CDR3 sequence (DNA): TGTGCCAGCTTAAGGACCGCGACTTCCTATAATTCACCCCTCCACTTT. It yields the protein CASLRTATSYNSPLHF.

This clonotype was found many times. CDR3 in DNA: TGTGCCTGGGGGACTAGCGGGAGTATTCAAGAGACCCAGTACTTC. Its protein product is CAWGTSGSIQETQYF. J is TRBJ2-5 and V is TRBV30; 14 bases line up with TRBD2. This CDR3 contains 15 residues. The ends lost 5 bases at V and 2 bases at J; junction bases unmatched: 4. The germline V gene encodes CDR1 GTSNPN and CDR2 SVGIG (reference sequence).

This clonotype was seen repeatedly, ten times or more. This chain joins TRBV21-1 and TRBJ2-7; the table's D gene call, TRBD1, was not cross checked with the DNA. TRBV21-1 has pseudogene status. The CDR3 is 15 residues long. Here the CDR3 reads CASSPRQAHSYEQYF. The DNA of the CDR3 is TGTGCCAGCAGCCCTAGACAGGCTCACTCCTACGAGCAGTACTTC.

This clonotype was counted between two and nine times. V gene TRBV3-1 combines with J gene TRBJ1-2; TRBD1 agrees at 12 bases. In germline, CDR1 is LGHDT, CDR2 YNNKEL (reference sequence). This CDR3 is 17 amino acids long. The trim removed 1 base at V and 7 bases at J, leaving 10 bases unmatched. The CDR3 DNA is TGTGCCAGCAGCCAAGTGGGACAGGGGGCTTTTATTAGTGGCTACACCTTC. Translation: CASSQVGQGAFISGYTF.

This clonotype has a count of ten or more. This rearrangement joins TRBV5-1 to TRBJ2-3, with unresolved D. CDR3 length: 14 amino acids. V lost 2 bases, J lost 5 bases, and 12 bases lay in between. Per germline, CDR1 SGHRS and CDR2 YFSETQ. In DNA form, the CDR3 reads TGCGCCAGCAGCTTAACCCCGGGCCAAGATACGCAGTATTTT. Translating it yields CASSLTPGQDTQYF.

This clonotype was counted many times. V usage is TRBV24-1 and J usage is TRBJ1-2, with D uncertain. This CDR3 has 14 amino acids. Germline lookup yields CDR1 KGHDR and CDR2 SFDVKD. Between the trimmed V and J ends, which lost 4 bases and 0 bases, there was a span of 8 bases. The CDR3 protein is CATSDQQANYGYTF. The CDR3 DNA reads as TGTGCCACCAGTGACCAGCAAGCTAACTATGGCTACACCTTC.

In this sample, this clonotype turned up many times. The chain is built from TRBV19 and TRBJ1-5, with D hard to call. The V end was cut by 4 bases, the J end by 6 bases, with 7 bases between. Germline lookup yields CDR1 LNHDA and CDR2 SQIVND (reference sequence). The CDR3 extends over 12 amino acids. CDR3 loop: CASSTVLQPQHF. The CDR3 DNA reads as TGTGCCAGTAGTACCGTCCTTCAGCCCCAGCATTTT. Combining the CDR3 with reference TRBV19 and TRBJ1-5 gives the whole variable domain DGGITQSPKYLFRKEGQNVTLSCEQNLNHDAMYWYRQDPGQGLRLIYYSQIVNDFQKGDIAEGYSVSREKKESFPLTVTSAQKNPTAFYLCASSTVLQPQHFGDGTRLSIL.

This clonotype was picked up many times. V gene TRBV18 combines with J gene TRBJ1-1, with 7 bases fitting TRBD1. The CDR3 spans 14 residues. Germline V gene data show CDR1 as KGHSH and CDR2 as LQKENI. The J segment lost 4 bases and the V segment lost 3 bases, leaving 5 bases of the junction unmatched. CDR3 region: CASSPTGVGTEAFF. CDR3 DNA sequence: TGTGCCAGCTCACCCACAGGGGTCGGCACTGAAGCTTTCTTT.

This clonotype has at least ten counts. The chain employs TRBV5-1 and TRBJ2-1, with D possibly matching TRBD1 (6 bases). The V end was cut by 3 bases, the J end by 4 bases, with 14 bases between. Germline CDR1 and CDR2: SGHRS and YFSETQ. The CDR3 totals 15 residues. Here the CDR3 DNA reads TGCGCCAGCAGCTCCCGGGACATAAGTTACAATGAGCAGTTCTTC. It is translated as CASSSRDISYNEQFF.

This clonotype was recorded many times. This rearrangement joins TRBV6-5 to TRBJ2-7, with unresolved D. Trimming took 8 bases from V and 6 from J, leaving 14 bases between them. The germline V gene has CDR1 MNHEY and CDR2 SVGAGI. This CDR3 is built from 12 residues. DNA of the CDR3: TGTGCCAGCGGGTCCCATGTTGGCGAGCAGTACTTC. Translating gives CASGSHVGEQYF.

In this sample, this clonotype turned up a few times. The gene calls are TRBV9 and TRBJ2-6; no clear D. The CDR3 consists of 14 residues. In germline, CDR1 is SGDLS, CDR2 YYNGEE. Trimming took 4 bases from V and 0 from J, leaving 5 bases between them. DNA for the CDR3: TGTGCCAGCAGCTCTTACTCTGGGGCCAACGTCCTGACTTTC. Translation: CASSSYSGANVLTF.

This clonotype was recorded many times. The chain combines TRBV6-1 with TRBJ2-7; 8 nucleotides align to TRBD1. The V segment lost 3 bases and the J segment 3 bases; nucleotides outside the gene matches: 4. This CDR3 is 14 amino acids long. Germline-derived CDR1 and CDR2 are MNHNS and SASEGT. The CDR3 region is CASSEGTGFYEQYF. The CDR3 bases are TGTGCCAGCAGTGAGGGGACAGGCTTCTACGAGCAGTACTTC.

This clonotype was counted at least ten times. The CDR3 loop is CAWSVSRTWRAETQYF. The CDR3 DNA reads as TGTGCCTGGAGTGTATCCCGGACATGGCGGGCAGAGACCCAGTACTTC. V and J are TRBV30 and TRBJ2-5; D is tentatively TRBD1 or TRBD2 (5 bases each). Germline V gene data show CDR1 as GTSNPN and CDR2 as SVGIG (reference sequence). The CDR3 is made up of 16 amino acids. The V and J ends lost 0 bases and 4 bases respectively, with 18 bases between them.

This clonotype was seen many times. The CDR3 loop is CATSRGGMNEQFF. The CDR3 nucleotides are TGTGCCACCAGCAGAGGAGGGATGAATGAGCAGTTCTTC. The chain joins TRBV15 to TRBJ2-1, with TRBD2 as a possible D gene (5 bases). The germline gives CDR1 LNHNV, CDR2 YYDKDF (reference sequence). The CDR3 loop spans 13 amino acids. The ends were cut back, 1 base at V and 7 bases at J, with 8 bases in the middle.

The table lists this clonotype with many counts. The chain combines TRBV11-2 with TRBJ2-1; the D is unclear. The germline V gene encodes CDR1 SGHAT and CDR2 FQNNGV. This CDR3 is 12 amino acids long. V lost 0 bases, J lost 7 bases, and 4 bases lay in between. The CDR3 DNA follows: TGTGCCAGCAGCTTAGAACAAAATGAGCAGTTCTTC. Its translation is CASSLEQNEQFF.

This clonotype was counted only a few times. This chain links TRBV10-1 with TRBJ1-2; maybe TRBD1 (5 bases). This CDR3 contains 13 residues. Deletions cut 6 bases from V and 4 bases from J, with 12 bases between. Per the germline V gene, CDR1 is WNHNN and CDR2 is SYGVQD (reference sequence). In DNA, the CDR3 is TGCGCCAGCAGCCGCGGACAACTCTATGGCTACACCTTC. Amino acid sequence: CASSRGQLYGYTF.

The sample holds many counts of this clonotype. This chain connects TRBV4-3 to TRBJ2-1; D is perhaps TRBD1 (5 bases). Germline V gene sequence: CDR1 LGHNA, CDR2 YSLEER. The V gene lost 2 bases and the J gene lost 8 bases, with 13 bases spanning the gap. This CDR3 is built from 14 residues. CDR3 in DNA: TGCGCCAGCAGCCAAAGGGGCAGTAGGGATGAGCAGTTCTTC. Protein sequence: CASSQRGSRDEQFF.

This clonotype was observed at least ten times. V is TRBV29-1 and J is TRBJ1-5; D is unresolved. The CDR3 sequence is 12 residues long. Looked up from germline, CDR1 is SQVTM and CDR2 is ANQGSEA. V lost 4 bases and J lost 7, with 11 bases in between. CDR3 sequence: CSVGQGYQPQHF. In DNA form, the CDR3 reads TGCAGCGTTGGGCAAGGGTACCAGCCCCAGCATTTT.

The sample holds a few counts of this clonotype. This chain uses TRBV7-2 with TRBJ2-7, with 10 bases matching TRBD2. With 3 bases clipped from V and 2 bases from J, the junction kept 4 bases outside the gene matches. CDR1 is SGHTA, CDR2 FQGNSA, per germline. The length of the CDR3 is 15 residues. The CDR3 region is CASSFLAGGTYEQYF. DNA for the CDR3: TGTGCCAGCAGCTTTTTAGCGGGAGGCACCTACGAGCAGTACTTC.

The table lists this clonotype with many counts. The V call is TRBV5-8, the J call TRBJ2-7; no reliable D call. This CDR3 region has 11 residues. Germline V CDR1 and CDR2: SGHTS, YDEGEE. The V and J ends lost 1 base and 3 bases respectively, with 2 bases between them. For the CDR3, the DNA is TGTGCCAGCAGCTTGCACTACGAGCAGTACTTC. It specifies CASSLHYEQYF.

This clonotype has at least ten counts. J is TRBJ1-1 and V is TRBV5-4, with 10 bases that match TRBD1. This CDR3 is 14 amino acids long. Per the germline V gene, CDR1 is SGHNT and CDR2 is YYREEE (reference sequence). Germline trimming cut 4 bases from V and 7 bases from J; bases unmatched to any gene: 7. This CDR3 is CASSLTGGGIEAFF. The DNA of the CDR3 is TGTGCCAGCAGCCTGACAGGGGGCGGGATTGAAGCTTTCTTT.

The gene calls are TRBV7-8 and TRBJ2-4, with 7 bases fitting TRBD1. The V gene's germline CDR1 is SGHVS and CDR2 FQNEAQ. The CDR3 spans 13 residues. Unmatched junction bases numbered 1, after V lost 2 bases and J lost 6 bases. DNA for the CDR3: TGTGCCAGCAGCTTATACAGGGGAAACATTCAGTACTTC. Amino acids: CASSLYRGNIQYF.

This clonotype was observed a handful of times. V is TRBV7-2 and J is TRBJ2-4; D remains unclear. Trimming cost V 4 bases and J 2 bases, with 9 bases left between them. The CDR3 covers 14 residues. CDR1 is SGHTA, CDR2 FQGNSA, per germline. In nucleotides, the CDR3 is TGTGCCAGCAGCTCCGATGTACCCAAAAACATTCAGTACTTC. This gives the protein CASSSDVPKNIQYF.